This TCR beta chain was retrieved from a study of shared clonotypes between healthy human individuals. The data were produced by immunoSEQ multiplex PCR, yet TCRdb's version contains in-frame clones alone and is incomplete. The data contain some 500,000 clones, 65% to 80% of them seen just once; the ten biggest clones take up approximately 12%. Between the trimmed V and J ends, which lost 3 bases and 3 bases, there was a span of 9 bases. From germline, CDR1 is MDHEN and CDR2 SYDVKM. The CDR3 runs 13 residues. Concerning this clone itself: Its antigen remains unidentified.

Study observations and caveats: Since donors were few, the genetic and exposure-history diversity represented was limited.

All donors qualified as healthy HIV-negative adults and had experienced no recent acute infections or vaccinations. Unsorted samples drew genomic DNA from 85 million to 90 million PBMCs. Sequencing was performed on PBMCs. V gene TRBV28 combines with J gene TRBJ2-7, with a possible D match to TRBD1 (6 bases). The sequence came from a woman between 40 and 55 years old in good health. Some clones in this sample may be carry-over from other donors' samples. DNA for the CDR3: TGTGCCAGCAGTTTGGACAGCGGCTACGAGCAGTACTTC. Translation gives CASSLDSGYEQYF.